This T cell receptor beta chain emerged from a study of OX40 agonist ivuxolimab in advanced cancers. Study as a whole: Three patients had partial responses: one hepatocellular carcinoma, two cutaneous melanoma.

Data came from immunoSEQ multiplex PCR; TCRdb stores just in-frame clones and leaves some out. The sample holds fewer than 40,000 clones; 80% to 85% are singletons and the top ten take 9.5% to 10%. This CDR3 has 15 residues. V was pared by 0 bases and J by 0 bases, with 6 bases between. Germline CDR1 and CDR2: SGDLS and YYNGEE. This clone was detected once. V and J are TRBV9 and TRBJ2-2; D gene ambiguous. This sequence was found in an adult with an advanced solid tumor such as melanoma, head and neck, liver or kidney cancer. The source material was CD4+ or CD8+ T cells sorted from blood, sampled in a trial of the OX40 agonist ivuxolimab. The DNA of the CDR3 is TGTGCCAGCAGCGTAGCAAGGTCGAACACCGGGGAGCTGTTTTTT. Translated: CASSVARSNTGELFF.